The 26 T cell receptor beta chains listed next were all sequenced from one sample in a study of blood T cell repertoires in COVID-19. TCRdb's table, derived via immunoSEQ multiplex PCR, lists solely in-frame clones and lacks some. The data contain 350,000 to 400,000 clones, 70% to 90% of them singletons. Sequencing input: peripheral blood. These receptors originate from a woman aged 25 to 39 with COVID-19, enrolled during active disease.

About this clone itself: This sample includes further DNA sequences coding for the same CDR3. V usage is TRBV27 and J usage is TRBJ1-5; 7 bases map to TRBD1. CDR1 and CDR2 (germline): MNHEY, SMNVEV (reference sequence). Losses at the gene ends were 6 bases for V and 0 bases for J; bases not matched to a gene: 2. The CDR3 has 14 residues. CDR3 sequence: CASSSGGSNQPQHF. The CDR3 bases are TGTGCCAGCAGCTCAGGGGGTAGCAATCAGCCCCAGCATTTT.

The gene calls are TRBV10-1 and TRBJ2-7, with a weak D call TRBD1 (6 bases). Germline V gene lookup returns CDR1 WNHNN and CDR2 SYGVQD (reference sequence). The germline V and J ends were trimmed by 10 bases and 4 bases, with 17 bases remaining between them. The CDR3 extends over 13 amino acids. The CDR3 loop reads CANLQGLLYEQYV. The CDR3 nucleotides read TGCGCCAACCTACAGGGTCTTCTTTACGAGCAGTACGTC.

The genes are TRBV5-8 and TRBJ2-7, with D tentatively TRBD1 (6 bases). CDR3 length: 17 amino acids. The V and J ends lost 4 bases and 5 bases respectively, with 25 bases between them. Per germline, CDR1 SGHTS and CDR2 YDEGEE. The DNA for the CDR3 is TGTGCCAGCAGCGGGCCCGGGACACCTCTAAGGGTCCACGAGCAGTACGTC. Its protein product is CASSGPGTPLRVHEQYV.

CDR3 in amino acids: CASAKDRGFKKLFF. The CDR3 coding sequence is TGTGCCAGCGCCAAGGACAGGGGGTTTAAAAAACTGTTTTTT. This chain joins TRBV5-4 and TRBJ1-4; 10 bases line up with TRBD1. The germline V gene encodes CDR1 SGHNT and CDR2 YYREEE (reference sequence). This CDR3 comprises 14 residues. V shed 7 bases, J shed 9 bases, and the junction held 9 bases outside the gene matches.

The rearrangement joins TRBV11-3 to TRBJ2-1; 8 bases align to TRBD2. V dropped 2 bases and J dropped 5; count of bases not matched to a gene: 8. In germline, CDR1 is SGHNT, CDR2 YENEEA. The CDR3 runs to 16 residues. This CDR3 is CASSLPGLAADNEQFF. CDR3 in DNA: TGTGCCAGCAGCTTACCCGGACTAGCAGCGGACAATGAGCAGTTCTTC.

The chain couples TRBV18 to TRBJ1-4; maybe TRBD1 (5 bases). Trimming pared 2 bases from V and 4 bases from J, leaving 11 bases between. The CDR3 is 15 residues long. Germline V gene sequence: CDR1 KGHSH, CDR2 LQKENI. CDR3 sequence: CASSPGRRGNEKLFF. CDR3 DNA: TGTGCCAGCTCACCAGGGAGGAGGGGTAATGAAAAACTGTTTTTT.

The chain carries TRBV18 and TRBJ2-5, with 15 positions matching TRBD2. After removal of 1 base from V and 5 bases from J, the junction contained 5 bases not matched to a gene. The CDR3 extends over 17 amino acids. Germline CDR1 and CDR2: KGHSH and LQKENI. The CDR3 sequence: CASSPLKGLAGGETQYF. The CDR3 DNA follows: TGTGCCAGCTCACCACTAAAGGGACTAGCGGGAGGTGAGACCCAGTACTTC.

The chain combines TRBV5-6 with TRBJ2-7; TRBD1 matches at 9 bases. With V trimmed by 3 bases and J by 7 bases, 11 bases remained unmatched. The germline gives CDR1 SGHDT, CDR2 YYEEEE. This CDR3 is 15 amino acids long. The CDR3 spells CASSSKGQGLGEQYV. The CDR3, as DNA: TGTGCCAGCAGCTCTAAGGGACAGGGCCTGGGAGAGCAGTACGTC.

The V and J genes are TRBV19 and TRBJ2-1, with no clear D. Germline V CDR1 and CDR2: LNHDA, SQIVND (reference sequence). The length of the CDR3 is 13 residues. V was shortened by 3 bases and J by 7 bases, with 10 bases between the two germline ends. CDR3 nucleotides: TGTGCCAGTAGTATGGAAGCGCGGAATGAGCAGTTCTTC. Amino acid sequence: CASSMEARNEQFF.

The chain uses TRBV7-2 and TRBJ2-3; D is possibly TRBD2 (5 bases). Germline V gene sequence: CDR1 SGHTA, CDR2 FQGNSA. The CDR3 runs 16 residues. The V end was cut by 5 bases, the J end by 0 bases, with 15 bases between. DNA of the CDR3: TGTGCCAGCAGCCAAGGGAGAGGAACTAGCACAGATACGCAGTATTTT. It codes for CASSQGRGTSTDTQYF. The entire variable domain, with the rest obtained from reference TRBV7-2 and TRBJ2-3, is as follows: GAGVSQSPSNKVTEKGKDVELRCDPISGHTALYWYRQSLGQGLEFLIYFQGNSAPDKSGLPSDRFSAERTGGSVSTLTIQRTQQEDSAVYLCASSQGRGTSTDTQYFGPGTRLTVL.

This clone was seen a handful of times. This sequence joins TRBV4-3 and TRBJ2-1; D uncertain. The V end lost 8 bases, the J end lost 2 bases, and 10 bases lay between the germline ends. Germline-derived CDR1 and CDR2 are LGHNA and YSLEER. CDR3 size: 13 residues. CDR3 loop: CASRQDPYNEQFF. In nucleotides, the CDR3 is TGCGCCAGCCGGCAGGATCCCTACAATGAGCAGTTCTTC.

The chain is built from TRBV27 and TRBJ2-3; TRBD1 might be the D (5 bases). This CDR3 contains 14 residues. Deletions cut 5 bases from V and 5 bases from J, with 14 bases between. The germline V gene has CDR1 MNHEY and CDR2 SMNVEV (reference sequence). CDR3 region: CASSPWTRRDTQYF. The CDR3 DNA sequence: TGTGCCAGCAGTCCCTGGACAAGGAGAGATACGCAGTATTTT.

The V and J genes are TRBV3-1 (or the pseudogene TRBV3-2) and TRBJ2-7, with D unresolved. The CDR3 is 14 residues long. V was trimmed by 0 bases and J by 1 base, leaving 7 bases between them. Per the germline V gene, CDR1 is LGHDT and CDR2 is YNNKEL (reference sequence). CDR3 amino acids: CASSQDSWSYEQYV. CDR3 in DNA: TGTGCCAGCAGCCAAGATAGCTGGTCCTACGAGCAGTACGTC.

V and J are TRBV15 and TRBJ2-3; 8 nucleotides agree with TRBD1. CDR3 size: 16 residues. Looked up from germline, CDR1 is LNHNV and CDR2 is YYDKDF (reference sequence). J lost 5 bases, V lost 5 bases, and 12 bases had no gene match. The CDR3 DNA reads TGTGCCACCAGCTCGACCGGACAGGGCGACGGAGATACGCAGTATTTT. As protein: CATSSTGQGDGDTQYF.

CDR3 amino acids: CASSVGAGGSNYNEQFF. In DNA, the CDR3 is TGTGCCAGCAGCGTAGGGGCGGGCGGGAGTAATTACAATGAGCAGTTCTTC. The chain has TRBV9 and TRBJ2-1; 7 bases align to TRBD2. The CDR3 length is 17 residues. V dropped 0 bases and J dropped 4; count of bases not matched to a gene: 10. CDR1 is SGDLS, CDR2 YYNGEE, per germline. The variable domain in full, with the rest retrieved from reference TRBV9 and TRBJ2-1, is DSGVTQTPKHLITATGQRVTLRCSPRSGDLSVYWYQQSLDQGLQFLIQYYNGEERAKGNILERFSAQQFPDLHSELNLSSLELGDSALYFCASSVGAGGSNYNEQFFGPGTRLTVL.

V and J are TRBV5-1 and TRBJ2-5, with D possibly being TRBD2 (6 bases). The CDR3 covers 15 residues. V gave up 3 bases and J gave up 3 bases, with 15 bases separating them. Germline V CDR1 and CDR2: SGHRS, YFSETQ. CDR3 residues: CASSWAGGSEETQYF. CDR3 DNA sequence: TGCGCCAGCAGCTGGGCTGGGGGGTCCGAAGAGACCCAGTACTTC.

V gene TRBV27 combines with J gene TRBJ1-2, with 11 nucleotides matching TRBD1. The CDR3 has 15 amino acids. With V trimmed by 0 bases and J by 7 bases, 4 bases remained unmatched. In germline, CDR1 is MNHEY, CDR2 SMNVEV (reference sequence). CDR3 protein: CASSLSLDRGLGYTF. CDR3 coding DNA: TGTGCCAGCAGTTTATCTCTGGACAGGGGGCTTGGCTACACCTTC.

Written as DNA, the CDR3 is TGTGCCAGCAGCCAAGTTGACAGATTCAATGAGCAGTTCTTC. It is translated as CASSQVDRFNEQFF. The chain has TRBV14 and TRBJ2-1, with D tentatively TRBD1 (5 bases). Germline values: CDR1 SGHDN, CDR2 FVKESK. Trimming pared 1 base from V and 6 bases from J, leaving 10 bases between. This CDR3 region has 14 residues.

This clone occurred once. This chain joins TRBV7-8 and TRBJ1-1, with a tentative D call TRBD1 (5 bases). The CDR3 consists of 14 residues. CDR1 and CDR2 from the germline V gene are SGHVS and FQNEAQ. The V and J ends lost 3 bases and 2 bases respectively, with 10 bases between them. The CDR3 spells CASSFGTSNTEAFF. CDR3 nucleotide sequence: TGTGCCAGCAGCTTCGGGACTTCCAACACTGAAGCTTTCTTT.

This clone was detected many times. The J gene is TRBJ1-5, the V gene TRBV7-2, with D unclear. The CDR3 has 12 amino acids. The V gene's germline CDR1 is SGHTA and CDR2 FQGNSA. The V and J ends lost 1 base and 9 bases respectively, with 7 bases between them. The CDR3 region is CASSLGLLPQHF. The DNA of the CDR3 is TGTGCCAGCAGCTTAGGGCTTCTGCCCCAGCATTTT. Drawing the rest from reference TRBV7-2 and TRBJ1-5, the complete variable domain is GAGVSQSPSNKVTEKGKDVELRCDPISGHTALYWYRQSLGQGLEFLIYFQGNSAPDKSGLPSDRFSAERTGGSVSTLTIQRTQQEDSAVYLCASSLGLLPQHFGDGTRLSIL.

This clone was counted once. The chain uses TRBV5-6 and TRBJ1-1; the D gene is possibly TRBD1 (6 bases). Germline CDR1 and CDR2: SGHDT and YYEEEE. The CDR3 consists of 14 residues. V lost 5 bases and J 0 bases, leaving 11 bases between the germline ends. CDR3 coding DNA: TGTGCCAGCAGTCCACAGGGCGTGAACACTGAAGCTTTCTTT. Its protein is CASSPQGVNTEAFF.

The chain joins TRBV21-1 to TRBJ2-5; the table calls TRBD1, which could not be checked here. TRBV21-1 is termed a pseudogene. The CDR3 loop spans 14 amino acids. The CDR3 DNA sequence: TGTGCCAGCCCCCAGGGACAGGTGAAGGAGACCCAGTACTTC. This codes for CASPQGQVKETQYF.

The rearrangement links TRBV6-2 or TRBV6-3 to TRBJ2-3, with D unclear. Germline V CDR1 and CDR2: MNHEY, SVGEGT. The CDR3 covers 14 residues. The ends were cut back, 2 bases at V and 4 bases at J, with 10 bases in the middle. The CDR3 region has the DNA TGTGCCAGCAGTTACCTCGACACTTCAGATACGCAGTATTTT. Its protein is CASSYLDTSDTQYF.

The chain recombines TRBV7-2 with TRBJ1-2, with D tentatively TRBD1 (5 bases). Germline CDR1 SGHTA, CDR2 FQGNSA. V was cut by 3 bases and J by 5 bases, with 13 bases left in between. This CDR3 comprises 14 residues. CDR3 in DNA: TGTGCCAGCAGCTTTAGTGACAGAGTTTATGGCTACACCTTC. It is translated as CASSFSDRVYGYTF.

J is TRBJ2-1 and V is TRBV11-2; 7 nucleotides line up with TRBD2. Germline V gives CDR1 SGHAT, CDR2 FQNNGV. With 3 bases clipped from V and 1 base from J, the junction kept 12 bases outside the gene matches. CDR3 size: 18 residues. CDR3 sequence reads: CASSFGMVGGRSYNEQFF. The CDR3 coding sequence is TGTGCCAGCAGCTTCGGTATGGTGGGAGGGCGGTCCTACAATGAGCAGTTCTTC.

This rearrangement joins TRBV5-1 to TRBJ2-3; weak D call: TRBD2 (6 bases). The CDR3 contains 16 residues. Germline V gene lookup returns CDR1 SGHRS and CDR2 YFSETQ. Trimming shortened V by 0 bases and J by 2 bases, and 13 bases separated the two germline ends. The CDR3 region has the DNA TGCGCCAGCAGCTTGGGGGACTCTCACTTCACAGATACGCAGTATTTT. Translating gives CASSLGDSHFTDTQYF.